The 11 T cell receptor beta chains given below trace back to one sample, sequenced in a study of cytomegalovirus exposure and HLA in healthy donors. It was with 60 Vbeta and 13 Jbeta primers that the PCR ran. Data came from immunoSEQ multiplex PCR; TCRdb stores just in-frame clones and leaves some out. The data contain about 95,000 clones, approximately 80% of them singletons. Sequencing input: PBMCs. Receptors were obtained from a man aged 25 to 40 in good health and CMV-seropositive.

V gene TRBV6-1 combines with J gene TRBJ2-2; no definite D call. The V and J ends lost 0 bases and 5 bases respectively, with 7 bases between them. The CDR3 extends over 14 amino acids. Germline V gene sequence: CDR1 MNHNS, CDR2 SASEGT. CDR3 residues: CASSEAGATGELFF. CDR3 bases: TGTGCCAGCAGTGAAGCAGGAGCGACCGGGGAGCTGTTTTTT.

Regarding this clone: Sequence at one end of the junction differs from germline and may be a read error. The CDR3 loop is CAGSPLGLSYNEQFF. The CDR3 DNA reads TGTGCCGGCAGTCCCTTGGGACTCTCCTACAATGAGCAGTTCTTC. V usage is TRBV6-1 and J usage is TRBJ2-1; possibly TRBD2 for D (6 bases). The CDR3 contains 15 residues. The V gene's germline CDR1 is MNHNS and CDR2 SASEGT.

The chain employs TRBV4-1 and TRBJ2-3; TRBD2 aligns across 9 bases. Unmatched junction bases numbered 13, after V lost 0 bases and J lost 6 bases. The CDR3 has 18 residues. CDR1 and CDR2 from the germline V gene are MGHRA and YSYEKL. For the CDR3, the DNA is TGCGCCAGCAGCCAAGATCGGGGCGGGAGGGATCAGTTTGATACGCAGTATTTT. Amino acid sequence: CASSQDRGGRDQFDTQYF.

This clone has more than one count but fewer than ten. The rearrangement joins TRBV6-6 to TRBJ1-1, with D perhaps matching TRBD1 (5 bases). The V gene's germline CDR1 is MNHNY and CDR2 SVGAGI (reference sequence). The CDR3 runs 13 residues. Trimming stripped 7 bases from V and 8 bases from J, with 17 bases between. The DNA for the CDR3 is TGTGCCAGCACTCTACGGGGGGATTCCGAAGCTTTCTTT. Translated, it gives CASTLRGDSEAFF.

The gene calls are TRBV6-5 and TRBJ2-7, with TRBD1 identical over 7 bases. Germline CDR1 and CDR2: MNHEY and SVGAGI. The junction had 11 bases not matched to a gene; V was cut back by 7 bases and J by 2 bases. There are 15 residues in the CDR3. Here the CDR3 reads CASTTSLRGTYEQYF. The CDR3 nucleotides are TGTGCCAGCACTACCTCCCTCAGGGGGACCTACGAGCAGTACTTC.

This chain uses TRBV6-6 with TRBJ2-7, with D unresolved. Germline V CDR1 and CDR2: MNHNY, SVGAGI (reference sequence). The CDR3 runs to 14 residues. The V end lost 6 bases, the J end lost 3 bases, and 15 bases lay between the germline ends. The CDR3 loop is CASRKQAIFYEQYF. The DNA of the CDR3 is TGTGCCAGCAGGAAGCAGGCGATATTCTACGAGCAGTACTTC.

V usage is TRBV23-1 and J usage is TRBJ2-7, with 7 bases aligning to TRBD2. TRBV23-1 is an ORF for which the function is uncertain. Unmatched junction bases numbered 7, after V lost 4 bases and J lost 4 bases. This CDR3 is 14 amino acids long. The CDR3 DNA reads TGCGCCAGCAGTCGCGTGGGGGGGTCTTACGAGCAGTACGTC. Amino acid sequence: CASSRVGGSYEQYV.

This clone occurred a few times. The J gene is TRBJ1-1, the V gene TRBV2; D gene uncertain. Germline assignment: CDR1 SNHLY and CDR2 FYNNEI. The CDR3 is 12 residues long. The ends were cut back, 4 bases at V and 8 bases at J, with 11 bases in the middle. CDR3 nucleotide sequence: TGTGCCAGCAGTGGCGCAACCTGGGAAGCTTTCTTT. Its translation is CASSGATWEAFF.

This chain joins TRBV6-5 and TRBJ1-1; D might be TRBD1 (5 bases). V shed 6 bases and J shed 3 bases, with 14 bases lying between them. The V gene's germline CDR1 is MNHEY and CDR2 SVGAGI. The CDR3 is 14 amino acids. CDR3 loop: CASRGGRVDTEAFF. The CDR3 nucleotides read TGTGCCAGCAGGGGAGGCAGGGTTGACACTGAAGCTTTCTTT.

Note on this clone: An end of the junction differs from the germline gene, which may be a read error. This sequence joins TRBV7-2 and TRBJ2-1; D is possibly TRBD2 (6 bases). The CDR3 length is 16 residues. Germline loops: CDR1 SGHTA, CDR2 FQGNSA. The CDR3 protein is CASSLGAGRVNNGQFF. The CDR3 nucleotides read TGTGCCAGCAGCTTAGGGGCCGGGAGAGTTAACAATGGGCAGTTCTTC.

The chain is built from TRBV29-1 and TRBJ2-1; 13 bases align to TRBD2. The germline V gene has CDR1 SQVTM and CDR2 ANQGSEA. The CDR3 is made up of 16 amino acids. DNA for the CDR3: TGCGGGGGACTAGCGGGGAGACTAGACGCCTACAATGAGCAGTTCTTC. It specifies CGGLAGRLDAYNEQFF.